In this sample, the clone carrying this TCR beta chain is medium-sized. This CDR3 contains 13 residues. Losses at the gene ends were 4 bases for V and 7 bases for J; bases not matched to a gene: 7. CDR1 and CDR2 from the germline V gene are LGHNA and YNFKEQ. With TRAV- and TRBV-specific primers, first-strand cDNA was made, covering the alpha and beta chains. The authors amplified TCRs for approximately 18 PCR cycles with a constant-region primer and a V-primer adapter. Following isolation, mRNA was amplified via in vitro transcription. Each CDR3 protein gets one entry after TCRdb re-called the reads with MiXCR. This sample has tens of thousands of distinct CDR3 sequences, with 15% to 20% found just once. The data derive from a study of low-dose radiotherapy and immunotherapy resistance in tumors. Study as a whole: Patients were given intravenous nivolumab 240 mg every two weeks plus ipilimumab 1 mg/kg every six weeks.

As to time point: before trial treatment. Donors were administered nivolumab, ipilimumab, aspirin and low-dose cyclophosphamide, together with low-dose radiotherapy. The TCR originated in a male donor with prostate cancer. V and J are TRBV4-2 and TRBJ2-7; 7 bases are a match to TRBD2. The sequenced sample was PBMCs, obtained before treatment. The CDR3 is CASSPGLVLEQYF. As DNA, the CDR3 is TGTGCCAGCAGCCCCGGACTAGTCCTGGAGCAGTACTTC.